This T cell receptor (beta chain) stems from a study of cytomegalovirus exposure and HLA in healthy donors. Study observations and caveats: In an earlier analysis, productive rearrangement rates for most beta V segments clustered near 87% or 30%. There were several of the most significant clusters that appeared linked to common viral pathogens in a later analysis. Later analysis identified a missense DCLRE1C variant that was linked to TCR beta V- and J-gene trimming.

Trimming left V 5 bases short and J 0 bases short, with 8 bases between. This CDR3 has 13 amino acids. The V gene's germline CDR1 is PRHDT and CDR2 FYEKMQ (reference sequence). Primers included in the PCR were 60 Vbeta and 13 Jbeta primers. Profiled with immunoSEQ multiplex PCR; TCRdb holds only in-frame clones, not every one. The profile covers a few hundred thousand clones, with approximately 81% appearing a single time and about 7.5% taken by the ten largest. This clone was seen a handful of times. The antigen is not known. Nominal health characterized the donors when sampled, though unrecorded immune exposures were likely.

The TCR comes from a woman aged 55-69 years in good health and CMV-seropositive. Sample: PBMCs. J is TRBJ2-7 and V is TRBV13, with D tentatively TRBD1 (6 bases). The CDR3 DNA reads TGTGCCAGCAGCCGGGACAACTCCTACGAGCAGTACTTC. Its translation: CASSRDNSYEQYF.